A single sample is the source of the 5 T cell receptor beta chains below, sequenced in a study of T-cell memory formation after mild COVID-19. MiXCR, applied by TCRdb to the 5' RACE reads, yields one record per CDR3 protein. Of under 200,000 distinct CDR3 sequences listed, around a third are singletons. Sequenced: PBMCs or a T cell subset sorted from them (not recorded which). These receptors all come from an adult woman who had mild COVID-19 (a few samples of this study predate the infection). Cell type and time point are not known.

The rearrangement joins TRBV15 to TRBJ2-7; D not resolved. Trimming stripped 0 bases from V and 2 bases from J, with 8 bases between. CDR1 LNHNV and CDR2 YYDKDF come from the germline V gene (reference sequence). This CDR3 region has 14 residues. The CDR3 nucleotides read TGTGCCACCAGCAGAGATGCAGTTGCCTACGAGCAGTACTTC. Amino acids: CATSRDAVAYEQYF.

V is TRBV7-9 and J is TRBJ2-7; D is possibly TRBD1 (5 bases). The germline V gene encodes CDR1 SEHNR and CDR2 FQNEAQ (reference sequence). This CDR3 spans 12 amino acids. V lost 11 bases and J lost 0, with 11 bases in between. This CDR3 is CAVTGISYEQYF. The CDR3 DNA is TGTGCCGTCACAGGCATCTCCTACGAGCAGTACTTC.

This clonotype was counted a single time. This chain links TRBV5-1 with TRBJ2-3; 7 positions agree with TRBD2. The V gene end was trimmed by 2 bases and the J gene end by 4 bases; junction bases not matched to a gene: 7. Germline CDR1 and CDR2: SGHRS and YFSETQ. CDR3 length: 15 residues. CDR3 DNA: TGCGCCAGCAGCTTTTCGGGGGAGGGCTCAGATACGCAGTATTTT. The encoded protein is CASSFSGEGSDTQYF.

The CDR3 loop is CASSHGLAGVTNEQFF. CDR3 nucleotides: TGCGCCAGCAGCCACGGGCTAGCGGGAGTCACCAATGAGCAGTTCTTC. The chain uses TRBV4-1 and TRBJ2-1, with 10 positions matching TRBD2. The CDR3 has 16 amino acids. V was clipped by 3 bases and J by 6 bases; unmatched bases: 8. Germline CDR1 and CDR2: MGHRA and YSYEKL.

The chain carries TRBV6-5 and TRBJ2-7; 10 bases line up with TRBD2. Germline CDR1 and CDR2: MNHEY and SVGAGI. The CDR3 sequence is 16 residues long. V shed 4 bases and J 1 base; nucleotides not matched to a gene: 7. The CDR3 nucleotides read TGTGCCAGCAGTTTTTCCACTAGCGGGATATCCTACGAGCAGTACTTC. It translates to CASSFSTSGISYEQYF.